The 25 T cell receptor beta chains in this list originate from one sample, sequenced in a study of T cells expressing NK-cell markers. One entry per CDR3 protein, without DNA, is what TCRdb gives after re-calling the 5' RACE reads. The sample table includes under 200,000 distinct CDR3 sequences. Sequenced input: blood T cells: a sorted CD56 or NKG2C T cell subset, CD4+ or CD8+ T cells, or bulk PBMC T cells (not recorded which). The receptors stem from a woman aged 18 to 75 in good health.

The chain combines TRBV20-1 with TRBJ2-2; there is no DNA to check the TCRdb D call of TRBD2. The germline V gene encodes CDR1 DFQATT and CDR2 SNEGSKA (reference sequence). The CDR3 has 17 amino acids. The CDR3 here is CSAKSPGLAGGWGELFF.

The chain employs TRBV6-1 and TRBJ2-1; the TCRdb D gene call, TRBD2, has no DNA to confirm it. CDR1 is MNHNS, CDR2 SASEGT, per germline. The CDR3 covers 15 residues. The CDR3 loop is CASRRAGMGYNEQFF.

The rearrangement joins TRBV10-3 to TRBJ2-5; no DNA is available, so the TRBD1 call from TCRdb remains unchecked. The CDR3 runs 17 residues. Germline lookup yields CDR1 ENHRY and CDR2 SYGVKD. CDR3 residues: CAISPFLPGAPQETQYF.

The chain recombines TRBV12-3 or TRBV12-4 with TRBJ1-2. CDR3 size: 13 residues. This CDR3 is CASTQTLNYGYTF.

This rearrangement joins TRBV14 to TRBJ2-7; the TCRdb D gene call, TRBD1, has no DNA to confirm it. Germline CDR1 is SGHDN and CDR2 is FVKESK. CDR3 length equals 15 residues. CDR3 loop: CASSQLGTGTTEQYF.

The chain combines TRBV29-1 with TRBJ2-1. From germline, CDR1 is SQVTM and CDR2 ANQGSEA. This CDR3 has 13 amino acids. The CDR3 reads CSYRSTSYNEQFF.

The J gene is TRBJ2-3, the V gene TRBV7-3; no DNA is available, so the TRBD2 call from TCRdb remains unchecked. The germline gives CDR1 SGHTA, CDR2 FQGTGA. The length of the CDR3 is 14 residues. CDR3 region: CASSSGGGTDTQYF.

This chain joins TRBV3-1 and TRBJ1-2; TCRdb designates TRBD1, a call that cannot be tested without DNA. Per germline, CDR1 LGHDT and CDR2 YNNKEL (reference sequence). The CDR3 has 16 amino acids. The CDR3 here is CASSQGGAKLGSGYTF. Full variable domain (remainder filled in from reference TRBV3-1 and TRBJ1-2): DTAVSQTPKYLVTQMGNDKSIKCEQNLGHDTMYWYKQDSKKFLKIMFSYNNKELIINETVPNRFSPKSPDKAHLNLHINSLELGDSAVYFCASSQGGAKLGSGYTFGSGTRLTVV.

The rearrangement links TRBV23-1 to TRBJ2-3; TCRdb designates TRBD2, a call that cannot be tested without DNA. TRBV23-1 is assigned to the ORF class and has an uncertain function. The CDR3 extends over 20 amino acids. The CDR3 loop reads CASSHPKGLAGDPGTDTQYF.

The genes are TRBV24-1 and TRBJ2-1; as DNA is missing, the TRBD2 call by TCRdb cannot be tested. CDR3 length: 16 amino acids. In germline, CDR1 is KGHDR, CDR2 SFDVKD. This chain's CDR3 is CATTPSGEGSYNEQFF.

The chain links TRBV28 to TRBJ1-5; the TCRdb call, TRBD1, lacks DNA for checking. The CDR3 has 17 residues. The germline gives CDR1 MDHEN, CDR2 SYDVKM. The CDR3 region is CASSLATGGGSNQPQHF.

CDR3 region: CASSFSASGGIGTQYF. The V gene is TRBV5-1, the J gene TRBJ2-5; TCRdb indicates TRBD2, and absent DNA this call remains unverified. CDR3 length: 16 amino acids. The germline V gene has CDR1 SGHRS and CDR2 YFSETQ.

V is TRBV7-8 and J is TRBJ2-3; the D gene TCRdb calls, TRBD2, cannot be checked with no DNA. CDR3 length: 16 amino acids. The germline V gene encodes CDR1 SGHVS and CDR2 FQNEAQ. CDR3 loop: CASSSWTSGGPDTQYF.

V and J are TRBV12-3 or TRBV12-4 and TRBJ1-1; absent DNA, TCRdb's TRBD1 call cannot be checked. The CDR3 is 15 amino acids. The chain's CDR3 is CASSLRDRGGTEAFF.

The chain is built from TRBV5-5 and TRBJ2-1; absent DNA, TCRdb's TRBD1 call cannot be checked. The CDR3 is 13 residues long. Germline V CDR1 and CDR2: SGHKS, YYEKEE (reference sequence). The chain's CDR3 is CASSVGTHNEQFF.

The chain employs TRBV10-3 and TRBJ2-7; TCRdb returns TRBD1, unconfirmable since there is no DNA. From germline, CDR1 is ENHRY and CDR2 SYGVKD. The CDR3 is made up of 14 amino acids. CDR3 sequence: CAISAAGVNYEQYF.

The chain uses TRBV11-2 and TRBJ1-3. Per the germline V gene, CDR1 is SGHAT and CDR2 is FQNNGV. The CDR3 spans 18 residues. The CDR3 protein is CASSRPGLLTKGGNTIYF.

The genes are TRBV3-1 and TRBJ2-2; the D call of TRBD1 rests on TCRdb alone, since no DNA is present to check it. Germline lookup yields CDR1 LGHDT and CDR2 YNNKEL (reference sequence). The CDR3 is 13 amino acids. The CDR3: CASRFRGTGELFF.

This chain connects TRBV6-5 to TRBJ1-1; checking the TCRdb D call of TRBD1 is not possible without DNA. This CDR3 is 14 amino acids long. CDR1 and CDR2 from the germline V gene are MNHEY and SVGAGI. CDR3 region: CASSYRTGSTEAFF.

This chain connects TRBV4-1 to TRBJ1-5; the D call from TCRdb, TRBD1, cannot be confirmed without DNA. CDR1 and CDR2 (germline): MGHRA, YSYEKL. The CDR3 contains 15 residues. CDR3 amino acids: CASSQDVSGFQPQHF.

This sequence joins TRBV27 and TRBJ2-5; the D gene TCRdb calls, TRBD1, cannot be checked with no DNA. CDR1 and CDR2 from the germline V gene are MNHEY and SMNVEV (reference sequence). The CDR3 has 14 residues. This CDR3 reads CASRLGQGVETQYF.

The chain links TRBV10-3 to TRBJ2-1; lacking DNA, the TRBD2 call made by TCRdb goes unchecked. Germline lookup yields CDR1 ENHRY and CDR2 SYGVKD. CDR3 length equals 15 residues. The chain's CDR3 is CAISEASGGYNEQFF.

This chain uses TRBV2 with TRBJ2-3; absent DNA, TCRdb's TRBD2 call cannot be checked. The CDR3 consists of 14 residues. Germline V CDR1 and CDR2: SNHLY, FYNNEI. The CDR3 region is CASSPARGTDTQYF.

The chain links TRBV7-7 to TRBJ2-2. Germline V lookup: CDR1 SSHAT, CDR2 FNYEAQ (reference sequence). The CDR3 is made up of 14 amino acids. Here the CDR3 reads CAVGGATNTGELFF.

This sequence joins TRBV3-1 and TRBJ2-3; TCRdb returns TRBD2, unconfirmable since there is no DNA. Germline V gene lookup returns CDR1 LGHDT and CDR2 YNNKEL (reference sequence). CDR3 length: 17 amino acids. CDR3 in amino acids: CASSQDGAGGSADTQYF.